This TCR beta chain is from a study of regulatory T cells in long-lasting Graves disease. Sample time point: newly diagnosed GD, antithyroid drugs for less than 3 months. With RNA extracted from PBMCs as input, the TCR library was made. Sequencing libraries for TCR beta were prepared with iRepertoire HTBI primers and Arm-PCR of CDR3 regions. Each CDR3 protein gets one entry after TCRdb re-called the multiplex PCR reads with MiXCR. Among approximately 400,000 distinct CDR3 sequences listed, about 15% were seen once. The V end lost 0 bases, the J end lost 7 bases, and 15 bases lay between the germline ends. The CDR3 covers 15 residues. CDR1 SNHLY and CDR2 FYNNEI come from the germline V gene. These same records also appear under a second study, on T cells in Graves' hyperthyroidism and ophthalmopathy.

The sample was peripheral blood mononuclear cells (PBMCs), taken at new diagnosis, from a patient treated with antithyroid drugs. The chain employs TRBV2 and TRBJ2-5, with D perhaps being TRBD1 or TRBD2 (5 bases each). The sequence was obtained from a woman aged 25 to 39 with Graves disease. CDR3 in DNA: TGTGCCAGCAGTGAAGCGCGGCCGCCTGGGGGGACCCAGTACTTC. This codes for CASSEARPPGGTQYF.